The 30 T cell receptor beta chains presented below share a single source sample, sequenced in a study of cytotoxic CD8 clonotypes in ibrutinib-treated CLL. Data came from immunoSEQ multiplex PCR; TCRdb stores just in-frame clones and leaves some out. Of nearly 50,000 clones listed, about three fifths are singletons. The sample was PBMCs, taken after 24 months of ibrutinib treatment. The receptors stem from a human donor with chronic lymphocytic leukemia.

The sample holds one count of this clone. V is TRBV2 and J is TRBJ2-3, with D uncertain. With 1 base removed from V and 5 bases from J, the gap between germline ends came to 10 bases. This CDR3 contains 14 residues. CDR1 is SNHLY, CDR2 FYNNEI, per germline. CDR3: CASSEGTWVDTQYF. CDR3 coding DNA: TGTGCCAGCAGTGAAGGTACATGGGTAGATACGCAGTATTTT.

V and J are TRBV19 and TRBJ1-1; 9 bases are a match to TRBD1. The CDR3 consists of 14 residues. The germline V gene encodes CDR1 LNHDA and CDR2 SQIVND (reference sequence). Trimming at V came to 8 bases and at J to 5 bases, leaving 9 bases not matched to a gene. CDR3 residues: CASRQQGAVTEAFF. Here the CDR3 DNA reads TGTGCCAGTCGACAACAGGGGGCAGTGACTGAAGCTTTCTTT. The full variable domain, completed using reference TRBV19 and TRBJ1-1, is DGGITQSPKYLFRKEGQNVTLSCEQNLNHDAMYWYRQDPGQGLRLIYYSQIVNDFQKGDIAEGYSVSREKKESFPLTVTSAQKNPTAFYLCASRQQGAVTEAFFGQGTRLTVV.

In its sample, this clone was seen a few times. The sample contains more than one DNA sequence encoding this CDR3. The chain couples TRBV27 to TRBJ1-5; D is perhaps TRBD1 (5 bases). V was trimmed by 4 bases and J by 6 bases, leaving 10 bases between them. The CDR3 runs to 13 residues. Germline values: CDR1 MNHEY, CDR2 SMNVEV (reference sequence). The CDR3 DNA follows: TGTGCCAGCAGTTCCCAGGGTCGTCAGCCCCAGCATTTT. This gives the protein CASSSQGRQPQHF.

CDR3 DNA sequence: TGCACCAGCAGCCAAGATGTGGGGGAGCAGTTCTTC. The encoded protein is CTSSQDVGEQFF. This chain connects TRBV1 to TRBJ2-1. TRBV1 represents a pseudogene. This CDR3 is built from 12 residues.

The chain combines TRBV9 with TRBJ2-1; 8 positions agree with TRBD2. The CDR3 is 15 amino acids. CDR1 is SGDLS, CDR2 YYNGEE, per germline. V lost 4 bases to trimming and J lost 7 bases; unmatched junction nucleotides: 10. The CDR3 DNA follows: TGTGCCAGCAGCTCCCAACCGGGGGGGCGGAATGAGCAGTTCTTC. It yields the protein CASSSQPGGRNEQFF. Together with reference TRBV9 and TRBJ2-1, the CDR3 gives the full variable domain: DSGVTQTPKHLITATGQRVTLRCSPRSGDLSVYWYQQSLDQGLQFLIQYYNGEERAKGNILERFSAQQFPDLHSELNLSSLELGDSALYFCASSSQPGGRNEQFFGPGTRLTVL.

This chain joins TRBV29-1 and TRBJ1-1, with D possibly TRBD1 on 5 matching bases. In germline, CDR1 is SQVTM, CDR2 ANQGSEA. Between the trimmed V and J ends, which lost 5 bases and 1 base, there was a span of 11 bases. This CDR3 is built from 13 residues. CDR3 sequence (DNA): TGCAGCGTTAAGGCACAGGAGAACACTGAAGCTTTCTTT. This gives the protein CSVKAQENTEAFF. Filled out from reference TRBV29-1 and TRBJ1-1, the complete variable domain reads SAVISQKPSRDICQRGTSLTIQCQVDSQVTMMFWYRQQPGQSLTLIATANQGSEATYESGFVIDKFPISRPNLTFSTLTVSNMSPEDSSIYLCSVKAQENTEAFFGQGTRLTVV.

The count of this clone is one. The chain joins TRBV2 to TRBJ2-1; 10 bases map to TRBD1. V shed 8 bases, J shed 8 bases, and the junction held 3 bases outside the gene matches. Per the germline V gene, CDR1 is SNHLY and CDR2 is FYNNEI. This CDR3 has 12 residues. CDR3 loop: CASRDRGDEQFF. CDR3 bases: TGTGCCAGCCGGGACAGGGGCGATGAGCAGTTCTTC.

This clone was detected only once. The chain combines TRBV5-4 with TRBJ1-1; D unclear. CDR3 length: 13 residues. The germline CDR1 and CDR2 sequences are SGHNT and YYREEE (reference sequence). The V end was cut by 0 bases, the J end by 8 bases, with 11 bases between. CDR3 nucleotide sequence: TGTGCCAGCAGCTTGGGGACCGAAGGGGAAGCTTTCTTT. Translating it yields CASSLGTEGEAFF.

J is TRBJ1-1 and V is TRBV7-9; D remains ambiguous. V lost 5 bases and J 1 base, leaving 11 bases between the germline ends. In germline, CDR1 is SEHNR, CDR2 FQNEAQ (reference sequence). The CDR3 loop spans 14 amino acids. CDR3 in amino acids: CASSPTAQNTEAFF. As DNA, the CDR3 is TGTGCCAGCAGCCCGACGGCCCAGAACACTGAAGCTTTCTTT. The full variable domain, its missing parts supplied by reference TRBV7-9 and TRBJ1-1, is DTGVSQNPRHKITKRGQNVTFRCDPISEHNRLYWYRQTLGQGPEFLTYFQNEAQLEKSRLLSDRFSAERPKGSFSTLEIQRTEQGDSAMYLCASSPTAQNTEAFFGQGTRLTVV.

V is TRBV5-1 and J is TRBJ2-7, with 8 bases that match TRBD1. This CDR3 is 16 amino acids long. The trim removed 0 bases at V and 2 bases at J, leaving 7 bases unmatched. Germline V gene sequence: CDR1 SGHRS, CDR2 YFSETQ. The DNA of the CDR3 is TGCGCCAGCAGCTTGGCCCCGGACAGGGCACCCTACGAGCAGTACTTC. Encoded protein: CASSLAPDRAPYEQYF.

CDR3 in amino acids: CASSLEGAGGFGELFF. DNA of the CDR3: TGTGCCAGCAGCTTAGAGGGGGCAGGGGGCTTCGGGGAGCTGTTTTTT. The rearrangement uses TRBV7-6 and TRBJ2-2; 8 bases are shared with TRBD1. V lost 1 base and J lost 7; bases outside the gene matches: 8. The CDR3 covers 16 residues. Germline CDR1 is SGHVS and CDR2 is FNYEAQ.

CDR3 sequence: CASREAGRIYGYTF. For the CDR3, the DNA is TGTGCCAGCAGGGAGGCAGGGCGGATCTATGGCTACACCTTC. The genes are TRBV27 and TRBJ1-2, with D possibly being TRBD1 (5 bases). CDR3 length: 14 amino acids. V was clipped by 6 bases and J by 4 bases, with 15 bases between them. Germline V gene data show CDR1 as MNHEY and CDR2 as SMNVEV (reference sequence).

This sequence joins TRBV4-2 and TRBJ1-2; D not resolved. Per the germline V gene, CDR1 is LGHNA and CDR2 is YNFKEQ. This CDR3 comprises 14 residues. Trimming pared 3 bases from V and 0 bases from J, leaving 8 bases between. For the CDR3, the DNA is TGTGCCAGCAGCCAGGGCGGAGCTAACTATGGCTACACCTTC. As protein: CASSQGGANYGYTF.

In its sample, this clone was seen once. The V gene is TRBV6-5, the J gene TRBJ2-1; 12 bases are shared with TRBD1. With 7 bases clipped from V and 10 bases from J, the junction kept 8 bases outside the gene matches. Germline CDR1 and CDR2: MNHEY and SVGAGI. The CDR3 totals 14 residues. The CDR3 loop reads CASTPGTGGREQFF. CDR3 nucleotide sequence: TGTGCCAGCACGCCAGGGACAGGGGGCCGGGAGCAGTTCTTC.

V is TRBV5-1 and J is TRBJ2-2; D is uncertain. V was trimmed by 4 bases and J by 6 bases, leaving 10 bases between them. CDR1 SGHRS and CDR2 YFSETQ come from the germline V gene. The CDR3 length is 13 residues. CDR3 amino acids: CASSPDGPGELFF. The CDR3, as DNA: TGCGCCAGCAGCCCGGACGGCCCCGGGGAGCTGTTTTTT.

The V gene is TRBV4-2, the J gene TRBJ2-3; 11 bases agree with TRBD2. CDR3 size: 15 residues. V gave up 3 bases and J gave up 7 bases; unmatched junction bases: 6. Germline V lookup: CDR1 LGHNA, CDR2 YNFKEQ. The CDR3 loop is CASSQTGTSGNTQYF. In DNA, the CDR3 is TGTGCCAGCAGCCAGACCGGGACTAGCGGTAATACGCAGTATTTT.

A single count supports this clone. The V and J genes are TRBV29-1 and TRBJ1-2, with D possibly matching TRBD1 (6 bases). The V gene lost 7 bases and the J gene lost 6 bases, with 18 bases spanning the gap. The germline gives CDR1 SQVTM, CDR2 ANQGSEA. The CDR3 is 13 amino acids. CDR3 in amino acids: CSATSTGRDGYTF. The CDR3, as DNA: TGCAGCGCAACCAGTACAGGGCGGGATGGCTACACCTTC.

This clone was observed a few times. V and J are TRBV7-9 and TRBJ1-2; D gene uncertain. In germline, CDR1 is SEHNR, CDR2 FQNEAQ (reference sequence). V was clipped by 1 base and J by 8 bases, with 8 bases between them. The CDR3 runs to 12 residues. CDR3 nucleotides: TGTGCCAGCAGCTTAGACACACAAGGCTACACCTTC. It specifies CASSLDTQGYTF.

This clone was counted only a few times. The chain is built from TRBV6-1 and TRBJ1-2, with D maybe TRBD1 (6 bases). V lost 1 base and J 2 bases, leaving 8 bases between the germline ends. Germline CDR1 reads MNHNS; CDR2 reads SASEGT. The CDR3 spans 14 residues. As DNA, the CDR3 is TGTGCCAGCAGTGAAGTGGGGACAAACTATGGCTACACCTTC. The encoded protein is CASSEVGTNYGYTF.

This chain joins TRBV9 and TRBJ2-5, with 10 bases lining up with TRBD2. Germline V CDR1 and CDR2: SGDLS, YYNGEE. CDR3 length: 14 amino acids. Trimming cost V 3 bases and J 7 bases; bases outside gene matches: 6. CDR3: CASSGTGTSVTQYF. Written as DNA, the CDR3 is TGTGCCAGCAGCGGTACCGGGACTAGCGTGACCCAGTACTTC.

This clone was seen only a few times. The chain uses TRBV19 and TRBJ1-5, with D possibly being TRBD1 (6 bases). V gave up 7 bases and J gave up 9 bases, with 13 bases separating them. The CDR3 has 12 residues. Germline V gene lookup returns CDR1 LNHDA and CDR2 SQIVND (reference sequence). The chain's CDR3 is CASKQGGGPQHF. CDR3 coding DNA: TGTGCCAGTAAACAGGGAGGGGGGCCCCAGCATTTT.

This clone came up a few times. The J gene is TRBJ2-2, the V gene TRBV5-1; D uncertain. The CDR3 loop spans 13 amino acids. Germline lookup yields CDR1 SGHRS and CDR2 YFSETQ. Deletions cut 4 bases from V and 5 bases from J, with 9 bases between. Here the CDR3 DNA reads TGCGCCAGCAGCAGGATAGTGACCGGGGAGCTGTTTTTT. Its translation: CASSRIVTGELFF. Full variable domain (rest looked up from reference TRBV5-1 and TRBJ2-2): KAGVTQTPRYLIKTRGQQVTLSCSPISGHRSVSWYQQTPGQGLQFLFEYFSETQRNKGNFPGRFSGRQFSNSRSEMNVSTLELGDSALYLCASSRIVTGELFFGEGSRLTVL.

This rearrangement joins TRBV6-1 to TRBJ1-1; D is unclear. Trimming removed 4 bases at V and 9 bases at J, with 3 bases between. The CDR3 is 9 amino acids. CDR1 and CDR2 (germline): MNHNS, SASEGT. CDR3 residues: CASSGKAFF. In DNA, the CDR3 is TGTGCCAGCAGTGGGAAAGCTTTCTTT.

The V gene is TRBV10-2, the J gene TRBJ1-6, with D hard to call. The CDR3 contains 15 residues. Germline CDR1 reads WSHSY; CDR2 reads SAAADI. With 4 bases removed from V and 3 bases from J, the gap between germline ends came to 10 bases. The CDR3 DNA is TGCGCCAGCAGTGTATCAGGAAACTATAATTCACCCCTCCACTTT. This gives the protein CASSVSGNYNSPLHF.

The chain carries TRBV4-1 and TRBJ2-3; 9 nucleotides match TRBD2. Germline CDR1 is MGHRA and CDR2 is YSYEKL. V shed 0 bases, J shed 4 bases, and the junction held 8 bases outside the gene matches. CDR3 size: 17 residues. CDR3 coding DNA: TGCGCCAGCAGCCAAGATCTGGCGGGGGGGCGGGCAGATACGCAGTATTTT. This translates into CASSQDLAGGRADTQYF.

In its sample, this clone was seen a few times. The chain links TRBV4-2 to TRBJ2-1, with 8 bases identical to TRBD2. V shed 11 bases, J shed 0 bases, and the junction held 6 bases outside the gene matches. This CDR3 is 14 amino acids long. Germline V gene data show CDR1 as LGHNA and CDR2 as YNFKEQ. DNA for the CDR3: TGTGCCGCGGGCGGGACTAGCTCCTACAATGAGCAGTTCTTC. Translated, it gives CAAGGTSSYNEQFF.

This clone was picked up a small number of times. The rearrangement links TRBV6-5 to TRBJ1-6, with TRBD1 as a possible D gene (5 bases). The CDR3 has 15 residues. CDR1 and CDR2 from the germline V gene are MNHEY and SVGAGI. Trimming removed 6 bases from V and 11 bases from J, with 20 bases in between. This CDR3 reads CASRNGLSGLPPLHF. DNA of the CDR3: TGTGCCAGCAGAAACGGTCTTTCAGGGCTACCACCCCTCCACTTT.

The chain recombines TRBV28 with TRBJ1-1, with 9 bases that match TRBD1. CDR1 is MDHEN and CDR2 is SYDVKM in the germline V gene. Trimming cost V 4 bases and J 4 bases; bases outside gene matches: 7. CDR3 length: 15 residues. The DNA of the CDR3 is TGTGCCAGCAGTTACCTCACAGGGGGCCTCACTGAAGCTTTCTTT. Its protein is CASSYLTGGLTEAFF. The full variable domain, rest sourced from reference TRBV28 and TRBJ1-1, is DVKVTQSSRYLVKRTGEKVFLECVQDMDHENMFWYRQDPGLGLRLIYFSYDVKMKEKGDIPEGYSVSREKKERFSLILESASTNQTSMYLCASSYLTGGLTEAFFGQGTRLTVV.

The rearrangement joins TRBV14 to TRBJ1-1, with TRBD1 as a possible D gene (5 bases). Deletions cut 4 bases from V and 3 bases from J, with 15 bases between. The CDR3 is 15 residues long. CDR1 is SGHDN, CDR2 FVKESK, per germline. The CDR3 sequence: CASSLPGGDYTEAFF. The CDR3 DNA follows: TGTGCCAGCAGCCTTCCGGGAGGGGATTACACTGAAGCTTTCTTT.

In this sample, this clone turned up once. As DNA, the CDR3 is TGTGCCAGTAGTCACGGGGCTAACTATGGCTACACCTTC. Translation: CASSHGANYGYTF. The genes are TRBV19 and TRBJ1-2; D gene uncertain. Germline V CDR1 and CDR2: LNHDA, SQIVND (reference sequence). Trimming pared 5 bases from V and 0 bases from J, leaving 7 bases between. The CDR3 runs to 13 residues. Drawing the rest from reference TRBV19 and TRBJ1-2, the complete variable domain is DGGITQSPKYLFRKEGQNVTLSCEQNLNHDAMYWYRQDPGQGLRLIYYSQIVNDFQKGDIAEGYSVSREKKESFPLTVTSAQKNPTAFYLCASSHGANYGYTFGSGTRLTVV.